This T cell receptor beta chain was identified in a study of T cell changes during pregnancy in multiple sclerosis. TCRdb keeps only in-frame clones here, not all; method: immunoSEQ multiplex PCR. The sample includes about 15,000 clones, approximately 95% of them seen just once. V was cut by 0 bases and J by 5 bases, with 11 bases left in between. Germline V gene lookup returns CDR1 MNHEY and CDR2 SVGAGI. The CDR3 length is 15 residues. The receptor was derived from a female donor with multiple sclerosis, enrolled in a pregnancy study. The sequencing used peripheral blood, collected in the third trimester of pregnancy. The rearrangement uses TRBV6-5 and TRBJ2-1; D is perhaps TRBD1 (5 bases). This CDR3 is CASSYSRPGHNEQFF. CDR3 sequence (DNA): TGTGCCAGCAGTTACTCGCGTCCAGGGCACAATGAGCAGTTCTTC.